This record looks at one T cell receptor beta chain sequence and its context. The table lists this clonotype with a few counts. The antigen it recognizes is unknown. No base qualities exist here, and no much larger clone lies one base off it. To demonstrate the VDJtools post-analysis software, TCR beta repertoires were profiled from the peripheral blood of about 14 young patients with multiple sclerosis. The patients with multiple sclerosis were children and adolescents between roughly 6 and 15 years of age. This sample was included in a study of post-analysis software for immune sequencing data (dated by TCRdb to about 2015). Regarding the research as a whole: Disease courses on record covered relapsing-remitting, secondary progressive and progressive-relapsing multiple sclerosis, though some patients had no subtype annotation. A subset of samples was prepared in parallel using single-end sample barcoding, then pooled and co-amplified after Illumina adapter ligation. The patient repertoires were set against 11 previously published healthy control repertoires from donors whose ages ranged from roughly 6 to 25 years. Broad study findings and their caveats: Significantly lower normalized Chao1 diversity was found in multiple sclerosis patients than in controls, suggesting substantial peripheral T-cell clonal expansion. The multiple sclerosis patient group was slightly younger than the control group. When samples were clustered directly using the F measure, samples prepared in the same batch co-clustered strongly, which prompted a batch-effect correction. Patients showed significantly higher frequencies than controls for roughly five TRBV segments, among them TRBV5-6, TRBV5-1 and TRBV20-1.

Libraries came from PCR. These reads were obtained on an Illumina HiSeq 2500. To reduce PCR and sequencing biases, unique molecular identifiers were incorporated into the TCR beta cDNA libraries. Roughly 0.5 million cDNA molecules were obtained per 1 to 10 million input T cells, so each molecule approximated one T cell. The patient libraries were prepared and sequenced using the same protocol as the earlier healthy control dataset. Within a given batch, samples were prepared together, multiplexed and sequenced on the same HiSeq lane. Processing in the source paper ran as follows. MIGEC was used to process the raw barcoded reads, and molecular identifier groups with only a single read were discarded before consensus assembly and CDR3 extraction. VDJtools was used for post-analysis of the clonotype tables, and diversity was normalized by down-sampling every dataset to the size of the smallest sample. Repertoire overlap clustering matched CDR3 amino acid but not nucleotide sequences to correct batch-related cross-sample contamination. TCRdb handled the public reads itself, with Q25 trimming in fastp and clone calling in MiXCR, and kept productive beta chains. Each CDR3 protein gets just one entry, which takes the most common genes and DNA from the rows behind it. For this entry, the V and J calls and clone size follow TCRdb and not the study's own pipeline. The sample table records approximately 660,000 distinct CDR3 sequences; over 45% of these occur just once. In total, the top ten clones hold 11% of the sample.

V sheds 5 bases and J sheds 0 bases, leaving 7 bases between their ends. Reading the germline V gene (reference sequence) gives CDR1 MNHNY and CDR2 SVGAGI. The cysteine opens and the phenylalanine closes a CDR3 of 13 amino acids. Solely the CDR3 DNA is kept, with 39 bases framed from the first base. The source of this sequence is a girl aged 2 to 9 with multiple sclerosis. Sequenced: blood. Recombination linked TRBV6-6 to TRBJ2-5; the D gene is unclear. The CDR3 corresponds to CASSGRNQETQYF. The DNA reads TGTGCCAGCAGTGGCAGGAACCAAGAGACCCAGTACTTC.